This is a list of T cell receptor beta chains from one sample in a study of T-cell reconstitution after alpha-beta-depleted transplantation in children. TCRdb used MiXCR to reprocess the PCR reads, holding one entry per CDR3 protein. The data contain about 590,000 distinct CDR3 sequences, 10% to 15% of them seen just once; the ten biggest clones take up 2% to 2.5%. The sequenced sample was PBMCs, mostly from graft donor cells, obtained 360 days after TCRalphabeta/CD19-depleted stem cell transplant. Source of these receptors: a male patient aged 10 to 17 who had a stem cell transplant for acute myeloid leukemia, so the T cells may come from the graft donor. CDR3s include the opening cysteine and the closing phenylalanine or tryptophan. The D gene is left open where the match is weak. A row's size may be missing; if present it is once, few, many or a size class.

clone size	V gene	D gene	J gene	CDR3 DNA	CDR3 protein
many	TRBV25-1	TRBD2	TRBJ2-1	TGTGCCAGCAGTGAATTCGGACTAGCGGGAGGGTTTTACAATGAGCAGTTCTTC	CASSEFGLAGGFYNEQFF
-	TRBV4-3	-	TRBJ2-1	TGCGCCAGCAGCCAAGATTCTAGGCAGGTACAGTTCTTC	CASSQDSRQVQFF
few	TRBV20-1	-	TRBJ2-7	TGCAGTGCTAGAGATCCCCAGGGCTACGAGCAGTACTTC	CSARDPQGYEQYF
few	TRBV20-1	TRBD1	TRBJ2-7	TGCAGTGCTCCTCAAATTTGGGACAGCAATCTTCCCTACGAGCAGTACTTC	CSAPQIWDSNLPYEQYF
-	TRBV6-2/TRBV6-3	TRBD2	TRBJ2-3	TGTGCCAACAGTCCGGTGGGACTAGCGGGAGGCCGAATTGCAAGGGATACGCAGTATTTT	CANSPVGLAGGRIARDTQYF
few	TRBV29-1	-	TRBJ1-4	TGCAGCGTTTCAGGTGCAACTAATGAAAAACTGTTTTTT	CSVSGATNEKLFF
medium-sized	TRBV5-1	TRBD2	TRBJ2-1	TGCGCCAGCAGCTTGGCTAGCGGGGGAGAGCAGTTCTTC	CASSLASGGEQFF
-	TRBV7-9	-	TRBJ2-1	TGTGCCAGCAGCTCTGACCCACAGAATGAGCGGTTCTTC	CASSSDPQNERFF
few	TRBV2	TRBD2	TRBJ2-1	TGTGCCATCCCAAACAGGGTGCGGGAGGGTGATGAGCAGTTCTTC	CAIPNRVREGDEQFF
many	TRBV29-1	TRBD2	TRBJ2-1	TGCAGCGCTGGACTAGCGGCCGCCCTCGACAATGAGCAGTTCTTC	CSAGLAAALDNEQFF
-	TRBV18	-	TRBJ2-1	TGTGCCAGCTCACCACCGCTACGGAGGGGGTGGGTAGGAGATGAGCAGTTCTTC	CASSPPLRRGWVGDEQFF
-	TRBV6-5	TRBD2	TRBJ2-1	TGTGCCAGCAGTTGGGGGGGTAGCGGTCGCTCCTACAATGAGCAGTTCTTC	CASSWGGSGRSYNEQFF
few	TRBV9	-	TRBJ2-3	TGTGCCAGCAGCGTATTCGACTCCTGGGGCCATACGCAGTATTTT	CASSVFDSWGHTQYF
few	TRBV28	-	TRBJ2-7	TGTGCCAGCAGTTTTTTAGCGACGGGCTTTGAGCAGTACTTC	CASSFLATGFEQYF
many	TRBV12-3/TRBV12-4	-	TRBJ2-5	TGTGCCAGCAGTCAGGTCAGAGAGACCCAGTACTTC	CASSQVRETQYF
few	TRBV7-7	TRBD2	TRBJ2-3	TGTGCTAGCAGCTCCTTACCGGGACTAGCGGGAGTGGATACGCAGTATTTT	CASSSLPGLAGVDTQYF
few	TRBV19	-	TRBJ2-7	TGTGCCAGTAGTATGACGAAGGGCTCGTACGAGCAGTACTTC	CASSMTKGSYEQYF
-	TRBV18	TRBD1	TRBJ2-7	TGTGCCAGCTCAACCACCCTCCCTCGGACAGGGCGTTACGAGCAGTACTTC	CASSTTLPRTGRYEQYF
many	TRBV2	TRBD2	TRBJ2-1	TGTGCCAGCAGTGAAAACGTACTAGCGGTTTACAATGAGCAGTTCTTC	CASSENVLAVYNEQFF
few	TRBV9	TRBD2	TRBJ2-1	TGTGCCAGCAGCGTAGTCGGTAGCGGGAGTTACAATGAGCAGTTCTTC	CASSVVGSGSYNEQFF
many	TRBV28	TRBD1	TRBJ2-7	TGTGCCAGCAGTCCCCTAGGAGACAGGGGCTACGAGCAGTACTTC	CASSPLGDRGYEQYF
many	TRBV29-1	TRBD1	TRBJ2-7	TGCAGCGTTGAAGTAACAGGGGGTGGCTCCTACGAGCAGTACTTC	CSVEVTGGGSYEQYF
many	TRBV5-5	-	TRBJ2-2	TGTGCCAGCAGCTTTTTAAGGAAAGAGACCGGGGAGCTGTTTTTT	CASSFLRKETGELFF
-	TRBV5-1	-	TRBJ2-5	TGCGCCAGCAGCTTGTATAAGGGAGGACGTCAAGAGACCCAGTACTTC	CASSLYKGGRQETQYF
many	TRBV7-3	TRBD2	TRBJ2-1	TGTGCCAGCAGCCTAAGCGGGGGGACATACAATGAGCAGTTCTTC	CASSLSGGTYNEQFF
many	TRBV5-8	-	TRBJ2-2	TGTGCCAGCAGCTTGTCCTCGTGGACCGGGGAGCTGTTTTTT	CASSLSSWTGELFF
few	TRBV9	-	TRBJ2-7	TGTGCCAGCAGCGTAGTCCCCGGTGGGACCTACGAGCAGTACTTC	CASSVVPGGTYEQYF
-	TRBV5-1	-	TRBJ2-7	TGCGCCAGCAGCTTGGCATCTGCGGCTCGTTACGAGCAGTACTTC	CASSLASAARYEQYF
-	TRBV29-1	TRBD2	TRBJ2-1	TGCAGCGTTGATAGGACTAGCGGGCTGAGCTCCTACAATGAGCAGTTCTTC	CSVDRTSGLSSYNEQFF
many	TRBV7-9	TRBD2	TRBJ2-1	TGTGCCAGCAGCGGACTTGTGGGTTCGAGCGGGAGGAGTGCGTTCTTC	CASSGLVGSSGRSAFF
-	TRBV7-2	-	TRBJ2-2	TGTGCCAGCAGCTTAGTAGCCGCCAACCTGTTTTTT	CASSLVAANLFF
-	TRBV20-1	-	TRBJ1-4	TGCAGTGCTAGAGATCAGACAGTTTCTAATGAAAAACTGTTTTTT	CSARDQTVSNEKLFF
few	TRBV20-1	-	TRBJ2-7	TGCAGTGCTAGAGATTCGACTAGTGCGGAGCAGTACTTC	CSARDSTSAEQYF
once	TRBV11-2	TRBD2	TRBJ2-7	TGTGCCAGCAGCTTTGAGCGGGAGGTTGTGCAGTACTTC	CASSFEREVVQYF
few	TRBV6-2/TRBV6-3	TRBD1	TRBJ2-7	TGTGCCAGCAAGTCGGGACAGGGGAACTACGAGCAGTACTTC	CASKSGQGNYEQYF
-	TRBV7-9	TRBD2	TRBJ2-7	TGTGCCAGCAGCGCACAACCCTTAGCGGGAGTTTCCTACGAGCAGTACTTC	CASSAQPLAGVSYEQYF
many	TRBV20-1	TRBD2	TRBJ2-1	TGCAGTGCTAGAGGGACTAGCGGATTCTCCTACAATGAGCAGTTCTTC	CSARGTSGFSYNEQFF
-	TRBV29-1	-	TRBJ1-2	TGCAGCGTTGGGGAAGCCGGGCCGGACTATGGCTACACCTTC	CSVGEAGPDYGYTF
few	TRBV30	TRBD2	TRBJ2-1	TGTGCCTGGAGTGTATCTAGCGGGAGGAAGTTTGAGCAGTTCTTC	CAWSVSSGRKFEQFF
-	TRBV29-1	-	TRBJ2-7	TGCAGCGTTCCGTCCGACATTACCTACGAGCAGTACTTC	CSVPSDITYEQYF